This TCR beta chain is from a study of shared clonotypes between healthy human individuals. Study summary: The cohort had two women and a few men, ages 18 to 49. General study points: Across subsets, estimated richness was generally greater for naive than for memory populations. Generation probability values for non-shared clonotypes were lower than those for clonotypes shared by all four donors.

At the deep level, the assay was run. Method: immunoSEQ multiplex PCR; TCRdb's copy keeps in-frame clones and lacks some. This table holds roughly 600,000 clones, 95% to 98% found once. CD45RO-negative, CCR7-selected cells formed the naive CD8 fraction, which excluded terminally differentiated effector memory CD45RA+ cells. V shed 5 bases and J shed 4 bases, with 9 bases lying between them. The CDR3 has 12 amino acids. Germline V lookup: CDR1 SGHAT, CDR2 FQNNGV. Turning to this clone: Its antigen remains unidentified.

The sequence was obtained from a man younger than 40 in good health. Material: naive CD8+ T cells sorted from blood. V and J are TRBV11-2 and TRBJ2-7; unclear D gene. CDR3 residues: CASSPMGYEQYF. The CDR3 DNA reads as TGTGCCAGCAGCCCCATGGGTTACGAGCAGTACTTC.